This TCR beta chain was sequenced in a study of blood T cells in healthy people across ages. Study-level information: Capturing about one barcoded beta molecule per two T cells was achieved by template switching.

Points on this clonotype: What it binds is unknown.

The CDR3 covers 18 residues. Germline V gene sequence: CDR1 SGHTA, CDR2 FQGNSA. Overall study results and limits: Versus aged donors, long-lived donors had higher diversity and more naive CD4+ cells.

A sample-barcoded 5' primer and a J-beta primer mix were used in a second PCR of roughly 7 to 11 cycles. Each cDNA molecule, via a template-switch adaptor with 12 random nucleotides, was tagged. TCRdb re-derived calls from the 5' RACE reads in MiXCR, one entry per CDR3 protein. Among about 1.5 million distinct CDR3 sequences listed, approximately 38% were seen once. The source material was blood. The receptor was isolated from a woman between 18 and 29 years old in good health. The chain links TRBV7-2 to TRBJ2-1; possibly TRBD2 for D (6 bases). The end of the DNA fits TRBJ2-7 better, so the J call may be wrong. The chain's CDR3 is CASSNPLASAFSYNEQYF. CDR3 sequence (DNA): TGTGCCAGCAGCAACCCCCTGGCTAGCGCCTTCTCCTACAATGAGCAGTACTTC.